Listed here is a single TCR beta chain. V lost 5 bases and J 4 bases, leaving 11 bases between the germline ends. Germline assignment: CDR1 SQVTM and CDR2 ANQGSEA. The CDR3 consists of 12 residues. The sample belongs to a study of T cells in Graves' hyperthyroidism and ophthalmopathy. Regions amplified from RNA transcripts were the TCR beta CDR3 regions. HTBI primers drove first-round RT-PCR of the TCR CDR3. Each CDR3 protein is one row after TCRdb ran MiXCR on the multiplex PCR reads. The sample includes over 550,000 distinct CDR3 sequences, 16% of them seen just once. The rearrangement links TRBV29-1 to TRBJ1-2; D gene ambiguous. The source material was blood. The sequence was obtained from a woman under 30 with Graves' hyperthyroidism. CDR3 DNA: TGCAGCGTTCGGGCCACGGCCTATGGCTACACCTTC. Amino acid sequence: CSVRATAYGYTF.